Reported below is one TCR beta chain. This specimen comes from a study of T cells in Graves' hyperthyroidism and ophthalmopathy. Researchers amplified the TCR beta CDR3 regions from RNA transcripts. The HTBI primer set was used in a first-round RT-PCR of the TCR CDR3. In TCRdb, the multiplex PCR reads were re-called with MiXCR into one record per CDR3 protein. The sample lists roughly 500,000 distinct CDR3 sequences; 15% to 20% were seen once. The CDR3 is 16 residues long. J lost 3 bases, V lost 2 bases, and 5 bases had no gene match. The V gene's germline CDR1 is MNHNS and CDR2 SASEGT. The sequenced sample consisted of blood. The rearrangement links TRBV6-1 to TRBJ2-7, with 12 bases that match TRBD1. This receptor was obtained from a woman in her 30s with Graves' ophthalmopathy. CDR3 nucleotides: TGTGCCAGCAGTGAAATAGGGACAGGGGGCGTCTACGAGCAGTACTTC. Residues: CASSEIGTGGVYEQYF.